Below are 21 T cell receptor beta chains sequenced from a single sample in a study of blood T cell repertoires in COVID-19. Measured with immunoSEQ multiplex PCR; TCRdb has only the in-frame clones, and not every one. The sample lists tens of thousands of clones; 89% were seen once. The specimen was peripheral blood. These receptor sequences come from a man aged 60 to 75 with COVID-19, enrolled during active disease.

The V and J genes are TRBV5-6 and TRBJ1-1; TRBD1 matches 8 bases. The CDR3 is 15 amino acids. V was pared by 1 base and J by 5 bases, with 7 bases of the junction left unmatched. In germline, CDR1 is SGHDT, CDR2 YYEEEE. The CDR3 nucleotides read TGTGCCAGCAGCTTGTTAGGACAGGGTAATACTGAAGCTTTCTTT. Its translation: CASSLLGQGNTEAFF.

The V and J genes are TRBV19 and TRBJ1-5; maybe TRBD1 (5 bases). There are 15 residues in the CDR3. Trimming pared 5 bases from V and 4 bases from J, leaving 15 bases between. CDR1 LNHDA and CDR2 SQIVND come from the germline V gene (reference sequence). CDR3 nucleotide sequence: TGTGCCAGTAGTCAACCGGGGGGGTATAATCAGCCCCAGCATTTT. Translating gives CASSQPGGYNQPQHF.

The rearrangement uses TRBV3-1 (or the pseudogene TRBV3-2) and TRBJ2-5; weak D call: TRBD1 (6 bases). This CDR3 contains 15 residues. In germline, CDR1 is LGHDT, CDR2 YNNKEL (reference sequence). Trimming stripped 2 bases from V and 4 bases from J, with 14 bases between. In DNA, the CDR3 is TGTGCCAGCAGCCAATCAGGGGCGTTTAGAGAGACCCAGTACTTC. Translating gives CASSQSGAFRETQYF.

The chain employs TRBV23-1 and TRBJ1-1; weak D call: TRBD1 (6 bases). TRBV23-1 carries the ORF label, with uncertain function. CDR3 size: 12 residues. V was clipped by 7 bases and J by 1 base, with 7 bases between them. The CDR3 here is CASTGENTEAFF. CDR3 DNA: TGCGCCAGCACAGGGGAGAACACTGAAGCTTTCTTT.

V usage is TRBV4-1 and J usage is TRBJ1-1; D might be TRBD1 (5 bases). V lost 0 bases and J 6 bases, leaving 11 bases between the germline ends. Germline V gives CDR1 MGHRA, CDR2 YSYEKL. The length of the CDR3 is 14 residues. This CDR3 is CASSQDGRGAEAFF. Here the CDR3 DNA reads TGCGCCAGCAGCCAAGATGGTCGGGGGGCTGAAGCTTTCTTT.

The genes are TRBV18 and TRBJ1-5, with D possibly matching TRBD1 (6 bases). V was trimmed by 4 bases and J by 5 bases, leaving 12 bases between them. CDR1 is KGHSH and CDR2 is LQKENI in the germline V gene. CDR3 length equals 14 residues. Here the CDR3 reads CASSQQGIDQPQHF. The CDR3 bases are TGTGCCAGCTCACAACAGGGAATCGATCAGCCCCAGCATTTT.

The chain links TRBV19 to TRBJ2-1, with TRBD2 identical over 9 bases. Germline assignment: CDR1 LNHDA and CDR2 SQIVND (reference sequence). The trim removed 5 bases at V and 7 bases at J, leaving 6 bases unmatched. The CDR3 has 14 residues. The CDR3 region is CASSVSGRWNEQFF. CDR3 nucleotides: TGTGCCAGTAGTGTTAGCGGGAGATGGAATGAGCAGTTCTTC.

This clone has just one count. This chain joins TRBV5-1 and TRBJ2-7; D might be TRBD2 (6 bases). This CDR3 contains 14 residues. V was pared by 2 bases and J by 2 bases, with 11 bases between. CDR1 is SGHRS and CDR2 is YFSETQ in the germline V gene. In DNA, the CDR3 is TGCGCCAGCAGCTTTGAGGCTAGCGCCTACGAGCAGTACTTC. Residues: CASSFEASAYEQYF.

The chain couples TRBV10-2 to TRBJ1-5; 8 nucleotides line up with TRBD1. With 0 bases clipped from V and 14 bases from J, the junction kept 15 bases outside the gene matches. CDR3 length: 16 amino acids. Germline V gene sequence: CDR1 WSHSY, CDR2 SAAADI. The CDR3 nucleotides read TGCGCCAGCAGTGAGTCAGGGACAGGAGACTCCCCCCGCAAGCATTTT. Translation: CASSESGTGDSPRKHF.

This rearrangement joins TRBV10-3 to TRBJ1-5; possible D gene TRBD1, 5 bases. Between the trimmed V and J ends, which lost 6 bases and 7 bases, there was a span of 13 bases. The CDR3 is 13 amino acids. The germline V gene encodes CDR1 ENHRY and CDR2 SYGVKD. The CDR3 bases are TGTGCCATCAGCAGGGAGGGAGAACAGCCCCAGCATTTT. As protein: CAISREGEQPQHF.

V is TRBV6-2 or TRBV6-3 and J is TRBJ2-7, with 7 positions matching TRBD1. V dropped 4 bases and J dropped 4; count of bases not matched to a gene: 4. The CDR3 runs 13 residues. Germline-derived CDR1 and CDR2 are MNHEY and SVGEGT. In DNA, the CDR3 is TGTGCCAGCAGTTTAAGGGGGCGGTACGAGCAGTACTTC. It is translated as CASSLRGRYEQYF.

This clone is a singleton in its sample. The rearrangement joins TRBV11-3 to TRBJ2-2, with TRBD1 identical over 7 bases. This CDR3 is 15 amino acids long. Trimming removed 1 base from V and 5 bases from J; junction bases left unmatched: 4. Germline assignment: CDR1 SGHNT and CDR2 YENEEA. CDR3 in DNA: TGTGCCAGCAGCTTAGGGACAGGTGGGACCGGGGAGCTGTTTTTT. It specifies CASSLGTGGTGELFF. The full variable domain, with the rest looked up from reference TRBV11-3 and TRBJ2-2, is EAGVVQSPRYKIIEKKQPVAFWCNPISGHNTLYWYLQNLGQGPELLIRYENEEAVDDSQLPKDRFSAERLKGVDSTLKIQPAELGDSAVYLCASSLGTGGTGELFFGEGSRLTVL.

This clone was observed a single time. The chain carries TRBV9 and TRBJ1-6; 8 bases fit TRBD1. There are 15 residues in the CDR3. Germline CDR1 is SGDLS and CDR2 is YYNGEE. V trimming: 0 bases; J trimming: 9 bases; junction bases outside the gene matches: 5. CDR3 nucleotide sequence: TGTGCCAGCAGCGTAGACGACAGGGGCTTTTCACCCCTCCACTTT. It yields the protein CASSVDDRGFSPLHF.

V is TRBV30 and J is TRBJ1-6; D not resolved. The CDR3 length is 15 residues. Germline CDR1 reads GTSNPN; CDR2 reads SVGIG (reference sequence). V lost 5 bases and J 6 bases, leaving 17 bases between the germline ends. In DNA, the CDR3 is TGTGCCTGGCACATGCCTGATATCCTTAATTCACCCCTCCACTTT. Amino acid sequence: CAWHMPDILNSPLHF.

This clone has only one observation. The rearrangement joins TRBV14 to TRBJ2-7, with 7 bases that match TRBD2. CDR1 is SGHDN, CDR2 FVKESK, per germline. The trim removed 4 bases at V and 0 bases at J, leaving 6 bases unmatched. This CDR3 has 15 amino acids. CDR3 DNA sequence: TGTGCCAGCAGCCTATATAGCGGGCGCTCCTACGAGCAGTACTTC. Protein product: CASSLYSGRSYEQYF.

This clone was counted once. The chain joins TRBV21-1 to TRBJ2-5; the table's TRBD2 call for D was not verified on the DNA. TRBV21-1 is assigned pseudogene status. This CDR3 has 16 residues. CDR3 in DNA: TGTGCCAGCAGCCCCCGGAGGAGAGATACCAAAGAGACCCAGTACTTC. Translation: CASSPRRRDTKETQYF.

The chain is built from TRBV9 and TRBJ2-2, with a weak D call TRBD2 (5 bases). V was trimmed by 0 bases and J by 6 bases, leaving 15 bases between them. Germline V CDR1 and CDR2: SGDLS, YYNGEE. CDR3 length: 16 amino acids. CDR3 DNA sequence: TGTGCCAGCAGCGTAGTAGCCCCGGGGTCGGCCGGGGAGCTGTTTTTT. Amino acid sequence: CASSVVAPGSAGELFF.

V gene TRBV10-1 combines with J gene TRBJ2-1, with 9 bases that match TRBD2. J was trimmed by 7 bases and V by 3 bases; bases with no gene match: 10. CDR1 and CDR2 (germline): WNHNN, SYGVQD (reference sequence). CDR3 length: 16 amino acids. CDR3 in DNA: TGCGCCAGCAGTGACAGTGGGGATAGCGGGAGAAATGAGCAGTTCTTC. Its protein product is CASSDSGDSGRNEQFF.

The rearrangement joins TRBV6-1 to TRBJ1-2, with TRBD1 as a possible D gene (6 bases). Germline loops: CDR1 MNHNS, CDR2 SASEGT. The CDR3 consists of 15 residues. Trimming took 2 bases from V and 4 from J, leaving 14 bases between them. CDR3 coding DNA: TGTGCCAGCAGTGAACTTCCAGGGGAAGGCTATGGCTACACCTTC. This codes for CASSELPGEGYGYTF.

In its sample, this clone was seen once. The CDR3 coding sequence is TGTGCCAGCAGCTCGGGACTAGCCGGTGAGCAGTTCTTC. Translated: CASSSGLAGEQFF. The chain employs TRBV7-3 and TRBJ2-1, with 9 bases fitting TRBD2. J was trimmed by 9 bases and V by 4 bases; bases with no gene match: 4. This CDR3 has 13 amino acids. Germline V CDR1 and CDR2: SGHTA, FQGTGA. Supplemented by reference TRBV7-3 and TRBJ2-1, the full variable domain reads GAGVSQTPSNKVTEKGKYVELRCDPISGHTALYWYRQSLGQGPEFLIYFQGTGAADDSGLPNDRFFAVRPEGSVSTLKIQRTERGDSAVYLCASSSGLAGEQFFGPGTRLTVL.

J is TRBJ2-2 and V is TRBV28, with D possibly TRBD2 on 5 matching bases. This CDR3 comprises 14 residues. Germline V gene sequence: CDR1 MDHEN, CDR2 SYDVKM. Deletions cut 5 bases from V and 8 bases from J, with 15 bases between. CDR3 nucleotides: TGTGCCAGCAGTGGGCGGAACCCGGGAGGGGAGCTGTTTTTT. Protein product: CASSGRNPGGELFF. The full variable domain, rest sourced from reference TRBV28 and TRBJ2-2, is DVKVTQSSRYLVKRTGEKVFLECVQDMDHENMFWYRQDPGLGLRLIYFSYDVKMKEKGDIPEGYSVSREKKERFSLILESASTNQTSMYLCASSGRNPGGELFFGEGSRLTVL.